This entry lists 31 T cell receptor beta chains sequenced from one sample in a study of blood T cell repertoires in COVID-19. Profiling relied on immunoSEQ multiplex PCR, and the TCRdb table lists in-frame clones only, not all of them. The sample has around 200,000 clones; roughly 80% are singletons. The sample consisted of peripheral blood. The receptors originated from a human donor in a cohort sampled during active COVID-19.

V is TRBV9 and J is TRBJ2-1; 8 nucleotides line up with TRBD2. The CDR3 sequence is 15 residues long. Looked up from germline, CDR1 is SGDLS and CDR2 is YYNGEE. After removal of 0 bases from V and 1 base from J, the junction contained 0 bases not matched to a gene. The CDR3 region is CASSVGGGSYNEQFF. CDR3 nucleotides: TGTGCCAGCAGCGTAGGCGGGGGGTCCTACAATGAGCAGTTCTTC. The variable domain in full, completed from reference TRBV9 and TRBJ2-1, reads DSGVTQTPKHLITATGQRVTLRCSPRSGDLSVYWYQQSLDQGLQFLIQYYNGEERAKGNILERFSAQQFPDLHSELNLSSLELGDSALYFCASSVGGGSYNEQFFGPGTRLTVL.

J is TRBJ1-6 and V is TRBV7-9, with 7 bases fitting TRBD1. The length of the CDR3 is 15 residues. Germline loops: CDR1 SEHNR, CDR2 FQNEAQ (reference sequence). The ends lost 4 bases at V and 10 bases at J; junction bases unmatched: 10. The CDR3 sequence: CASSSSTGWRSPLHF. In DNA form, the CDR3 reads TGTGCCAGCAGCTCCTCGACAGGGTGGAGATCACCCCTCCACTTT.

The CDR3 DNA reads as TGCGCCAGCAGCTTGGACGGGACAGCTTACAATGAGCAGTTCTTC. Translated, it gives CASSLDGTAYNEQFF. This chain links TRBV5-1 with TRBJ2-1, with 7 bases matching TRBD1. In germline, CDR1 is SGHRS, CDR2 YFSETQ. There are 15 residues in the CDR3. V lost 0 bases, J lost 4 bases, and 4 bases stayed unmatched.

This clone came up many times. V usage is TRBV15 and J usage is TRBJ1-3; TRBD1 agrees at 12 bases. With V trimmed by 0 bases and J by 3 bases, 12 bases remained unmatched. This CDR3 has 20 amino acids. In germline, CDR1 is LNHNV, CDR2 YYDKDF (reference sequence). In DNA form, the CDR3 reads TGTGCCACCAGCAGAGATTACCTTTTGGGACAGGGGGCGGATGGAAACACCATATATTTT. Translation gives CATSRDYLLGQGADGNTIYF.

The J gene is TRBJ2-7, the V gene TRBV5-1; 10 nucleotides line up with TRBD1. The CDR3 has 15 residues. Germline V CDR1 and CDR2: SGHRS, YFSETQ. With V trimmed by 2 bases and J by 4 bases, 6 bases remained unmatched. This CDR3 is CASSFSGQGTYEQYF. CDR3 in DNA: TGCGCCAGCAGCTTCTCGGGACAGGGGACATACGAGCAGTACTTC.

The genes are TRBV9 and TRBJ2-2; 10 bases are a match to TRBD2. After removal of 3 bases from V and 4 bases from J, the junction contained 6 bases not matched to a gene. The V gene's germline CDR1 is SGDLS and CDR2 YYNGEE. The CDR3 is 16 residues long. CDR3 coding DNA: TGTGCCAGCAGCGACGGACTAGCGGAGGCCACCGGGGAGCTGTTTTTT. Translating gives CASSDGLAEATGELFF.

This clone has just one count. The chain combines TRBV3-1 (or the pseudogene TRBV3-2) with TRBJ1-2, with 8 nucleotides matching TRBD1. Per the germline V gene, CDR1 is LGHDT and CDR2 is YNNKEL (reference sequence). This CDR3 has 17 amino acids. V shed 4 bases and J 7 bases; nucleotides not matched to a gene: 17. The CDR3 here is CASSPIPLDRGGAGYTF. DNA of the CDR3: TGTGCCAGCAGCCCCATTCCCTTAGACAGGGGAGGTGCTGGCTACACCTTC.

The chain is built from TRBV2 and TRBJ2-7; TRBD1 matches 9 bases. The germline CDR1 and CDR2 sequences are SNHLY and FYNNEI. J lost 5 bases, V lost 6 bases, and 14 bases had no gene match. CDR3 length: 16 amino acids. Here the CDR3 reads CASRTSPGQGGDEQYF. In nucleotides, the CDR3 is TGTGCCAGCAGAACCTCCCCGGGACAGGGCGGCGACGAGCAGTACTTC.

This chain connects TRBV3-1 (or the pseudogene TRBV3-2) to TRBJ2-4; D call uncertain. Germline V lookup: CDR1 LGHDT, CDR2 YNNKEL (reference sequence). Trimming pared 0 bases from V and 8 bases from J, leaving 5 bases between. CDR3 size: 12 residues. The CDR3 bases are TGTGCCAGCAGCCAAGATCGGGACATTCAGTACTTC. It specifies CASSQDRDIQYF.

DNA of the CDR3: TGTGCCAGCAGCCCCCGGGACTCCACAGATACGCAGTATTTT. This translates into CASSPRDSTDTQYF. This rearrangement joins TRBV9 to TRBJ2-3, with D possibly matching TRBD2 (6 bases). Trimming shortened V by 4 bases and J by 2 bases, and 11 bases separated the two germline ends. Germline V gives CDR1 SGDLS, CDR2 YYNGEE. CDR3 size: 14 residues.

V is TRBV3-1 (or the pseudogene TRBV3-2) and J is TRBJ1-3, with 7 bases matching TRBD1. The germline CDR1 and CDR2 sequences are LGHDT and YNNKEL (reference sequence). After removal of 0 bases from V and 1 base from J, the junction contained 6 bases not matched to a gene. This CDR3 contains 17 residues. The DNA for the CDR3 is TGTGCCAGCAGCCAAGACGGAGGGGGCTCATCTGGAAACACCATATATTTT. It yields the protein CASSQDGGGSSGNTIYF.

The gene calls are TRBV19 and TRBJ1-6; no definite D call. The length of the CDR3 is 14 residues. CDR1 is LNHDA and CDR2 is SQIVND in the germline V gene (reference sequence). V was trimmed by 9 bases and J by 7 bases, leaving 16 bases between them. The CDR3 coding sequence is TGTGCCAGCGGCTTACGGGGTCCAAATTCACCCCTCCACTTT. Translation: CASGLRGPNSPLHF.

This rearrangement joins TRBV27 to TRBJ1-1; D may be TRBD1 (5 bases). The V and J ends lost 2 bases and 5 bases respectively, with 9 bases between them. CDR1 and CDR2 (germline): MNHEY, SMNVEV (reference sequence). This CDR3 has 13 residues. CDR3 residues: CASSLVRDTEAFF. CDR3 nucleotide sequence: TGTGCCAGCAGTTTAGTCAGGGATACTGAAGCTTTCTTT.

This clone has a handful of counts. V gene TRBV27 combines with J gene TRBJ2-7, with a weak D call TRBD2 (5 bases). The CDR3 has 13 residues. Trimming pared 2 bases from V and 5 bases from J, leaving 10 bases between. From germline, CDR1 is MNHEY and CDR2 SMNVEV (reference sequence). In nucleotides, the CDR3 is TGTGCCAGCAGTTTACTGGGCGGGCACGAGCAGTACTTC. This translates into CASSLLGGHEQYF.

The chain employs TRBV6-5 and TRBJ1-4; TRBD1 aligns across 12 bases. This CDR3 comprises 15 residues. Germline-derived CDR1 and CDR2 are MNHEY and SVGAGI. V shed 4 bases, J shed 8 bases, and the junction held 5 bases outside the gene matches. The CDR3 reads CASSSPGQGAEKLFF. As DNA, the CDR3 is TGTGCCAGCAGTTCCCCGGGACAGGGGGCCGAAAAACTGTTTTTT.

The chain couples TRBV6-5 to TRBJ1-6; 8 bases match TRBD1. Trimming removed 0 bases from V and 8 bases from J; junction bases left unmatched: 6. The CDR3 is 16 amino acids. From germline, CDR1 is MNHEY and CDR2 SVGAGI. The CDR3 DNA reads TGTGCCAGCAGTTACTCGATCCAGGGGGCGGATTCACCCCTCCACTTT. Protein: CASSYSIQGADSPLHF.

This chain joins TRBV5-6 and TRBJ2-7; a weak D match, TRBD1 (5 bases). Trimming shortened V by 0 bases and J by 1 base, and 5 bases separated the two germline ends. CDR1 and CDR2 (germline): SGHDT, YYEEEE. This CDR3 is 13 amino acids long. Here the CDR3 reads CASSLGQSYEQYF. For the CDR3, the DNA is TGTGCCAGCAGCTTGGGACAGTCCTACGAGCAGTACTTC.

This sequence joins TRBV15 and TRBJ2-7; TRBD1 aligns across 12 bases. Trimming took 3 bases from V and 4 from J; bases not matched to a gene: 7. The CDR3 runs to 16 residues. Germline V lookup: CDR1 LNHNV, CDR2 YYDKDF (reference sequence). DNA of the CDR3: TGTGCCACCAGCAGGACAAAGGGACAGGGGGCTTACGAGCAGTACTTC. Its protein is CATSRTKGQGAYEQYF.

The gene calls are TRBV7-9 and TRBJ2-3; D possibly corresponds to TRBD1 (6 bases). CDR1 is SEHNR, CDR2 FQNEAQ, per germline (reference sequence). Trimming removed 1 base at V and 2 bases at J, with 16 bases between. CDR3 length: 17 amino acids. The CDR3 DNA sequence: TGTGCCAGCAGCTTAGTGGGGACATTCGGTCTCACAGATACGCAGTATTTT. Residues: CASSLVGTFGLTDTQYF.

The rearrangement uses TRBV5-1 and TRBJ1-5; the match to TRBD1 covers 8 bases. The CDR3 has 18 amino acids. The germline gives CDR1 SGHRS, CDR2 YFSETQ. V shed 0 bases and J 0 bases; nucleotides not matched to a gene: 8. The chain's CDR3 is CASSLGDRKFYSNQPQHF. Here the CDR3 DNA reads TGCGCCAGCAGCTTGGGGGACAGGAAGTTTTATAGCAATCAGCCCCAGCATTTT. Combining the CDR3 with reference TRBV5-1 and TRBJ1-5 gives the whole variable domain KAGVTQTPRYLIKTRGQQVTLSCSPISGHRSVSWYQQTPGQGLQFLFEYFSETQRNKGNFPGRFSGRQFSNSRSEMNVSTLELGDSALYLCASSLGDRKFYSNQPQHFGDGTRLSIL.

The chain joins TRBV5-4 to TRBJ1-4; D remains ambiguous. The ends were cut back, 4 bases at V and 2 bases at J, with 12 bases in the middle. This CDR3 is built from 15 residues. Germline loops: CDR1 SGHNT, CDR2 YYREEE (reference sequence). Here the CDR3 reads CASSTLGATNEKLFF. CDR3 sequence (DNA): TGTGCCAGCAGCACTCTAGGAGCTACTAATGAAAAACTGTTTTTT.

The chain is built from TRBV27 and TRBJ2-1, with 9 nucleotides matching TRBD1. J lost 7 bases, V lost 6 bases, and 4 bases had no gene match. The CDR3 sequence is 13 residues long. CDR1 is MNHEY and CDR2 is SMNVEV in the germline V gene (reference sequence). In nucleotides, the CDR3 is TGTGCCAGCAGCGGGACAGGGAGGAATGAGCAGTTCTTC. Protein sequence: CASSGTGRNEQFF.

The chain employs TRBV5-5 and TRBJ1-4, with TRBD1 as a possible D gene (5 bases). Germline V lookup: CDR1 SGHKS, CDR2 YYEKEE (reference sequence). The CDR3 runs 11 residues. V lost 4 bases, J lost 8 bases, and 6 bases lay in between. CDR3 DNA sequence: TGTGCCAGCAGCCGGACAGAAAAACTGTTTTTT. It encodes CASSRTEKLFF.

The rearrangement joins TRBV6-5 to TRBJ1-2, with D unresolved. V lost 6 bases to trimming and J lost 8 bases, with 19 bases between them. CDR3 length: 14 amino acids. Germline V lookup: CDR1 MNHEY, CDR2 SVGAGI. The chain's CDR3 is CASSPGNPLRGYTF. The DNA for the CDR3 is TGTGCCAGCAGCCCCGGGAACCCCCTAAGGGGCTACACCTTC.

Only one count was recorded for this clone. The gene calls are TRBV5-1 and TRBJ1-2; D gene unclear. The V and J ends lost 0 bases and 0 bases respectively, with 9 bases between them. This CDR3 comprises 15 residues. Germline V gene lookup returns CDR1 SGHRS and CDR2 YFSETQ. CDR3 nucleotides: TGCGCCAGCAGCTTGGCCCCAGAAGCTAACTATGGCTACACCTTC. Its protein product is CASSLAPEANYGYTF.

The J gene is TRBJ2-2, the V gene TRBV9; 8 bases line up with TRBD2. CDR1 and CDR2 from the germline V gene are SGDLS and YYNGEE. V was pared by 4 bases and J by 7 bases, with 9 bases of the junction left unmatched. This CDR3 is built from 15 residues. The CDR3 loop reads CASSPGGAYIGELFF. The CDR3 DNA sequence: TGTGCCAGCAGCCCCGGGGGGGCGTATATCGGGGAGCTGTTTTTT.

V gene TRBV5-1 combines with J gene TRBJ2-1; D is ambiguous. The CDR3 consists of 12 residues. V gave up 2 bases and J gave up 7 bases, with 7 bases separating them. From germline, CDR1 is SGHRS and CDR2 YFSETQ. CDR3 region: CASSFNGNEQFF. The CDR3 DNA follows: TGCGCCAGCAGCTTCAACGGGAATGAGCAGTTCTTC.

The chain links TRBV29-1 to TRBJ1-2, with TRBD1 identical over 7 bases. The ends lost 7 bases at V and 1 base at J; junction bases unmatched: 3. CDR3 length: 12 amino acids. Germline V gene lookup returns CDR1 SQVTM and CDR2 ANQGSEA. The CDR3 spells CSGRQGNYGYTF. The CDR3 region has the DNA TGCAGCGGTAGACAGGGTAACTATGGCTACACCTTC.

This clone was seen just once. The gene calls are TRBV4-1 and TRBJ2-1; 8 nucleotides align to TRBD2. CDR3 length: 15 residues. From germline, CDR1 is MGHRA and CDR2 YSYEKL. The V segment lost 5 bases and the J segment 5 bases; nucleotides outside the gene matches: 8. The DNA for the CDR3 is TGCGCCAGCAGCTATGTCCCGGGACTAGACAATGAGCAGTTCTTC. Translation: CASSYVPGLDNEQFF.

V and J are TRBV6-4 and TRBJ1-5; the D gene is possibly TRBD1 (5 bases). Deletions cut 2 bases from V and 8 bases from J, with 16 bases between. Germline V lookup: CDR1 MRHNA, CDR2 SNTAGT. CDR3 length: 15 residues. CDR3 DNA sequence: TGTGCCAGCAGTGACCGGGACTCCAAACGGGAGCCCCAGCATTTT. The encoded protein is CASSDRDSKREPQHF.

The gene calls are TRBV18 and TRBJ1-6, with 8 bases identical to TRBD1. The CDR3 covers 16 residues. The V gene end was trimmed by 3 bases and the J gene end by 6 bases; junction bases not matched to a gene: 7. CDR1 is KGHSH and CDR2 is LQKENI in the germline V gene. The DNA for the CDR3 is TGTGCCAGCTCACCTCCCGGTCAGGGGGCTAATTCACCCCTCCACTTT. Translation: CASSPPGQGANSPLHF. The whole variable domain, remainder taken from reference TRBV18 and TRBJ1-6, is NAGVMQNPRHLVRRRGQEARLRCSPMKGHSHVYWYRQLPEEGLKFMVYLQKENIIDESGMPKERFSAEFPKEGPSILRIQQVVRGDSAAYFCASSPPGQGANSPLHFGNGTRLTVT.